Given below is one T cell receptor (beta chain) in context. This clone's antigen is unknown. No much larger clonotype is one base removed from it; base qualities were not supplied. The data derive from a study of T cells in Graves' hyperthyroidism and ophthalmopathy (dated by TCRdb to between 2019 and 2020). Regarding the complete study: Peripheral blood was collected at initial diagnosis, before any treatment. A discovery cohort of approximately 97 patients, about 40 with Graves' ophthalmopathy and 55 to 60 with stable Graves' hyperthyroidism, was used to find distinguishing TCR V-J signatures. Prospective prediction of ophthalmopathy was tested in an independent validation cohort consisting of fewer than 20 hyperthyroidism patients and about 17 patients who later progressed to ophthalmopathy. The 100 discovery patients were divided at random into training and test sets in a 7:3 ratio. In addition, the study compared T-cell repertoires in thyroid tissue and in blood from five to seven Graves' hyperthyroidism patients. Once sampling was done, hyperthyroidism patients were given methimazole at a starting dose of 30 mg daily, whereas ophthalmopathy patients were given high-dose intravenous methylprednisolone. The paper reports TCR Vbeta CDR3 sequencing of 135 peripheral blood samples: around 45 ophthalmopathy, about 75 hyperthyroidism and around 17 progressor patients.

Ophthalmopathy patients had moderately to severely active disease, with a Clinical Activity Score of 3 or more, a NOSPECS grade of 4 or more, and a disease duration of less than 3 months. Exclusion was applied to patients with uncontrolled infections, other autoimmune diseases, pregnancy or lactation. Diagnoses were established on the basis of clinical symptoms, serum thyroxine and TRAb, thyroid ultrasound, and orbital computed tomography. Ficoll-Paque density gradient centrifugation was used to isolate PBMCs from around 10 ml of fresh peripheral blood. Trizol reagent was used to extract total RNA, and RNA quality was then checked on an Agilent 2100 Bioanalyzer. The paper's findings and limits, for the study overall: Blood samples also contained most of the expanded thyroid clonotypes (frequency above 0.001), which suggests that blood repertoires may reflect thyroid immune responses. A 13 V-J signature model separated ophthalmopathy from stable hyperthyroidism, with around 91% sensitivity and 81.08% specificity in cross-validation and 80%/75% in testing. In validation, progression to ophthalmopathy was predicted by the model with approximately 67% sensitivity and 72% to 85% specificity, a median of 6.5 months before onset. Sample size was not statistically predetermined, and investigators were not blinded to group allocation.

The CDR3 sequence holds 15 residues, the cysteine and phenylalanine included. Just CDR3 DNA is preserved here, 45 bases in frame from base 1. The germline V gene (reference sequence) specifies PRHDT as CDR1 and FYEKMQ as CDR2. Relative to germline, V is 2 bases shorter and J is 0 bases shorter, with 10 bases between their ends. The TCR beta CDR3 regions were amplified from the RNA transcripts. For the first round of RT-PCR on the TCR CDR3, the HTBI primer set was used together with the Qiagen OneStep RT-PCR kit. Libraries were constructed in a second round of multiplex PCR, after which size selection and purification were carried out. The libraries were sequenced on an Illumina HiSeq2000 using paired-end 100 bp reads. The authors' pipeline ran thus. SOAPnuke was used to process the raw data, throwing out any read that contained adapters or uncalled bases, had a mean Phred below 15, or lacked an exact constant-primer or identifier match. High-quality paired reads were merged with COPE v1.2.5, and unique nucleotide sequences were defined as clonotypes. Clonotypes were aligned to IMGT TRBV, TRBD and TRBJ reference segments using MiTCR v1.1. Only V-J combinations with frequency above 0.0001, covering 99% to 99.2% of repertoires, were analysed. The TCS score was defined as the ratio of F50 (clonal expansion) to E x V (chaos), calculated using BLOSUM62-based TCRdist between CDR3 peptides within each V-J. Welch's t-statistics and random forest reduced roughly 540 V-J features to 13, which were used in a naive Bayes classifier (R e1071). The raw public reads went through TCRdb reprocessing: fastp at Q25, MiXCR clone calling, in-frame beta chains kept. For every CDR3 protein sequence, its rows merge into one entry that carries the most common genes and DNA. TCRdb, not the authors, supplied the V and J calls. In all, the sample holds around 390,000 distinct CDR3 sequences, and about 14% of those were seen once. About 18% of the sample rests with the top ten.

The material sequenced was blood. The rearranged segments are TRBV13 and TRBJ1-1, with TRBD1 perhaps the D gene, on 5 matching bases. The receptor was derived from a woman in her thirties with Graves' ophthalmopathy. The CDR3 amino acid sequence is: CASSLNGGLNTEAFF. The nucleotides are TGTGCCAGCAGCTTAAACGGGGGATTGAACACTGAAGCTTTCTTT.